This TCR beta chain was sequenced during a study of T-cell reconstitution after alpha-beta-depleted transplantation in children. The CDR3 has 15 amino acids. With 1 base removed from V and 5 bases from J, the gap between germline ends came to 12 bases. For TCRbeta, the library was prepared with unique molecular identifiers. TCRdb reprocessed the PCR reads with MiXCR, giving one entry per CDR3 protein. The sample consists of 490,000 or so distinct CDR3 sequences, under 15% of them appearing once. The sample holds many counts of this clonotype. The clonotype comes from a human donor who donated a stem cell graft to a child with combined immunodeficiency. Sequenced here: PBMCs from the stem cell graft donor, sampled from the stem cell graft. The gene calls are TRBV12-3 or TRBV12-4 and TRBJ2-1; D gene ambiguous. CDR3 DNA sequence: TGTGCCAGCAGTTTAGGTCCCTTTGTTAACAATGAGCAGTTCTTC. Amino acid sequence: CASSLGPFVNNEQFF.